A selection of T cell receptor beta chains follows, all from one sample in a study of blood T cells in healthy people across ages. TCRdb reprocessed the 5' RACE reads via MiXCR and lists one record per CDR3 protein. The sample records under 2,000,000 distinct CDR3 sequences, about 50% being singletons. Source material: blood. The receptors here all came from a woman aged 35 to 49 in good health. Both conserved end residues are part of each CDR3. A D gene is named only where the DNA matches it firmly. Part of the rows lack a size; the others show once, few, many or a class for expanded clones.

V gene	D gene	clone size	J gene	CDR3 DNA	CDR3 protein
TRBV7-9	TRBD1	.	TRBJ1-2	TGTGCCAGCAGCCCGGGACAGTCCCTGGACACCTTC	CASSPGQSLDTF
TRBV25-1	.	.	TRBJ2-3	TGTGCCACTCGAAGTGAGGGTAGTGATACGCAGTATTTT	CATRSEGSDTQYF
TRBV4-2	TRBD2	.	TRBJ2-5	TGTGCCAGCAGCCCGAGGGGGGCTAGCGGGGCAGAGGAGACCCAGTACTTC	CASSPRGASGAEETQYF
TRBV4-1	.	many	TRBJ2-4	TGCGCCAGCAGCCAAGATGAAGAACCCCACCTAGCCAAAAACATTCAGTACTTC	CASSQDEEPHLAKNIQYF
TRBV27	.	few	TRBJ1-6	TGTGCCAGCAGTTTATCGGGGGGTCTTATTTCACCCCTCCACTTT	CASSLSGGLISPLHF
TRBV20-1	TRBD2	.	TRBJ2-5	TGCAGTGCTGACGTAGCGGGGGAACTGCAAGAGACCCAGTACTTC	CSADVAGELQETQYF
TRBV6-1	.	few	TRBJ1-6	TGTGCCAGCAGTCCCCGACCGACAAGCTCCTATAATTCACCCCTCCACTTT	CASSPRPTSSYNSPLHF
TRBV27	.	few	TRBJ1-2	TGTGCCAGCAGTTTATCAAGGGAGTTAGGTGGCTACACCTTC	CASSLSRELGGYTF
TRBV4-1	.	.	TRBJ2-5	TGCGCCAGCAGCCAAGTAGGAGGACAGAGCCAAGAGACCCAGTACTTC	CASSQVGGQSQETQYF
TRBV5-1	TRBD1	.	TRBJ2-7	TGCGCCAGCAGCTTGCATGCGACAGGGGTCGACGAGCAGTACTTC	CASSLHATGVDEQYF
TRBV9	.	few	TRBJ2-3	TGTGCCAGCAGCGTAGTGGGCAGAGGGGCAGATACGCAGTATTTT	CASSVVGRGADTQYF
TRBV4-3	TRBD1	few	TRBJ2-1	TGCGCCAGCAGCCATGTCCAGGGGGCGTTTTTCGTTCCGTTCTTC	CASSHVQGAFFVPFF
TRBV7-3	.	.	TRBJ2-1	TGTGCCAGCAGCAGGGACCCAGGGAATGAGCAGTTCTTC	CASSRDPGNEQFF
TRBV7-9	TRBD1	.	TRBJ2-3	TGTGCCAGCAGCTTCCGACAGGGGGTAGATACGCAGTATTTT	CASSFRQGVDTQYF
TRBV28	.	.	TRBJ1-1	TGTGCCAGCAGAAAGGCGAGGACTGAAGCTTTCTTT	CASRKARTEAFF
TRBV6-2/TRBV6-3	TRBD2	once	TRBJ2-7	TGTGCCAGCAGCTCCCATAGCGGGGGGTCCTCCTACGGGCAGTACTTC	CASSSHSGGSSYGQYF
TRBV3-1	.	once	TRBJ2-5	TGTGCCAGCCATCACCTCCAGGGACCGAGCCAAGAGACCCAGTACTTC	CASHHLQGPSQETQYF
TRBV7-2	TRBD1	once	TRBJ2-4	TGTGCCAGCAGCGCGGCCGGGACAGGGGGCTTAAAGCAGTACTTC	CASSAAGTGGLKQYF
TRBV7-2	.	.	TRBJ2-4	TGTGCCAGCAGATCCCCAGGCAATGAGCAGTACTTC	CASRSPGNEQYF
TRBV2	TRBD2	.	TRBJ2-1	TGTGCCAGCAGTGAATTGCGGGGGGGATGGGATGAGCAGTTCTTC	CASSELRGGWDEQFF
TRBV7-2	TRBD2	.	TRBJ2-7	TGTGCCAGCAGCTTAGAGAGCGGGGGCCCATACAATGAGCAGTACTTC	CASSLESGGPYNEQYF
TRBV20-1	TRBD1	.	TRBJ1-6	TGCAGTGCGATTAAAGACAGGGAGGCCTATAATTCACCCCTCCACTTT	CSAIKDREAYNSPLHF
TRBV20-1	TRBD2	few	TRBJ2-3	TGCAGTGCACGGACTAGCGCGACAGATACGCAGTATTTT	CSARTSATDTQYF
TRBV7-2	.	.	TRBJ1-2	TGTGCCAGCAGCTCGAACGGGGGAAAAGATGGCTACACCTTC	CASSSNGGKDGYTF
TRBV29-1	.	.	TRBJ2-1	TGCAGCGTTGACTCGCGGATTTACAATGGGCAGTTCTTC	CSVDSRIYNGQFF
TRBV7-2	TRBD2	few	TRBJ2-3	TGTGCCAGCAGCCCGACTAGCGTCGGAGCAGATACGCAGTATTTT	CASSPTSVGADTQYF
TRBV20-1	TRBD2	.	TRBJ2-5	TGCAGTGCTAGGCGGACTAGCGAAGAGACCCAGTACTTC	CSARRTSEETQYF
TRBV5-6	.	.	TRBJ1-4	TGTGCCAGCAGCTTGGTAGCGCGAGGACACCAGATTAAGGAAAAACTGTTTTTT	CASSLVARGHQIKEKLFF
TRBV18	.	few	TRBJ2-7	TGTGCCAGCTCACCTGGGCAGTATCCTTCCTACGAGCAGTACTTC	CASSPGQYPSYEQYF
TRBV12-3/TRBV12-4	.	.	TRBJ2-5	TGTGCCAGCAGCCGAGTTAACAGGGAAGAGACCCAGTACTTC	CASSRVNREETQYF
TRBV7-9	.	few	TRBJ2-5	TGTGCCAGCTTGAGGGGGAGTGGAGAGACCCAGTACTTC	CASLRGSGETQYF
TRBV6-2/TRBV6-3	.	few	TRBJ2-7	TGTGCCAGCAGTTACGGCCAACCGGGGGCCGAGCAGTACTTC	CASSYGQPGAEQYF
TRBV29-1	.	.	TRBJ1-2	TGCAGCGTTGAAGAGAAAAGCGGCTACACCTTC	CSVEEKSGYTF
TRBV9	.	few	TRBJ2-1	TGTGCCAGCAGCGAGCCCCAGAGGGGGGGTCATGAGCAGTTCTTC	CASSEPQRGGHEQFF
TRBV2	TRBD1	.	TRBJ1-2	TGTGCCAGCAGTGGGGACAGGGGAGTAAATGGCTACACCTTC	CASSGDRGVNGYTF
TRBV25-1	.	.	TRBJ2-7	TGTGCCAGCAGTGAACAGGTTCGGTTTGCGGACGAGCAGTACTTC	CASSEQVRFADEQYF
TRBV3-1	.	.	TRBJ2-7	TGTGCCAGCAGCCAAAACGGACAGCTACGCACTTACGAGCAGTACTTC	CASSQNGQLRTYEQYF
TRBV28	TRBD1	few	TRBJ2-7	TGTGCCAGCACTCCCGACAGGGGCGGATACTACGAGCAGTACTTC	CASTPDRGGYYEQYF
TRBV12-5	.	.	TRBJ2-1	TGTGCTAGTGGTTGGACCTTAACTGAGCAGTTCTTC	CASGWTLTEQFF
TRBV6-2/TRBV6-3	TRBD2	few	TRBJ2-7	TGTGCCAGCAGCTGGACTCTCCTTAGCGGGGGCCTAACCTACGAGCAGTACTTC	CASSWTLLSGGLTYEQYF
TRBV25-1	.	.	TRBJ1-1	TGTGCCAGCAGTGAATTTGGGCAGATGAACACTGAAGCTTTCTTT	CASSEFGQMNTEAFF
TRBV2	.	.	TRBJ1-5	TGTGCCAGCAGTGAAGGGACAAATTTTCAGCCCCAGCATTTT	CASSEGTNFQPQHF
TRBV12-3/TRBV12-4	TRBD2	many	TRBJ2-7	TGTGCCAGCAGTTTCGGGGGGGCTATGTACGAGCAGTACTTC	CASSFGGAMYEQYF
TRBV6-2/TRBV6-3	.	.	TRBJ2-3	TGTGCCACCGCGGCCGGAGATACGCAGTATTTT	CATAAGDTQYF
TRBV20-1	TRBD2	.	TRBJ2-3	TGCAGTGCTAGTTCAAACGGGGGGGTCGTAAGGGATACGCAGTATTTT	CSASSNGGVVRDTQYF
TRBV7-9	.	.	TRBJ1-5	TGTTCCAGCAGCTTAAGGGAGGAGCCCCAGCATTTT	CSSSLREEPQHF